This entry features one TCR beta chain sequence. There is no known antigen for this receptor. Per-nucleotide qualities are absent, and no much larger clonotype sits a single base away. The CDR3 regions of human TCRbeta chains were analyzed by immunosequencing. The published analysis was carried out like this. TCRs in the repertoires were compared against a reference library of SARS-CoV-2-specific TCRs that had been generated with the MIRA antigen-specificity platform. Breadth was defined as the fraction of unique TCRs that were SARS-CoV-2-associated, and depth was defined as the fraction of total T cells that were SARS-CoV-2-associated. Each spike-specific TCR was assigned to its reactive spike region and to a CD4 or CD8 class using the MIRA data. Log10-transformed breadth and depth values were compared by one-way ANOVA with Sidak's multiple comparisons tests. What TCRdb holds here is the immuneACCESS table cut down to in-frame rearrangements. Part of the clones is not present; checked against another copy, under half of the missing clones reflect an unresolved V gene, and the others are unexplained. From that table come the V and J calls and clone size; the DNA was used to work out D and trimming. The sample table holds about 67,000 clones, of which 80% to 85% were seen once. Around 21% of the sample is taken by the ten largest.

The sample's time point label, in plain terms: baseline before first vaccination. Samples from vaccinated people were obtained from the UK trials COV001 and COV002, which included a single-blind randomized controlled phase 2/3 trial of AZD1222 (ChAdOx1 nCoV-19) in healthy adults. For TCRbeta chain sequencing, PBMC samples were collected from trial participants at day 0 and at day 28 after the second dose. This sample is drawn from a study of T cell responses to AZD1222 COVID-19 vaccine (dated by TCRdb to the early 2020s). About the full investigation: Because spike-specific TCR depth and breadth did not differ between the two schedules, AZD1222 recipients who got a second dose at roughly 4 weeks were pooled with those who got a second dose at roughly 12 weeks. TCR sequencing was performed for fewer than 250 trial participants, of whom about 210 were given two doses of AZD1222 and around 26 were given two doses of MenACWY control vaccine. Trial participants were enrolled by age into subgroups of 18-55, 56-69 and 70-plus years, and around 150, 29 and 61 TCR-sequenced participants, respectively, were included in these subgroups.

The CDR1 and CDR2 encoded by the germline V gene are MNHEY and SVGAGI. From the cysteine through the phenylalanine, the CDR3 covers 14 amino acids. Only the CDR3 region is kept as DNA, spanning 42 bases read in frame from base 1. V lost 0 bases and J lost 8 bases; the stretch between them is 10 bases long. On the study overall, not on this receptor specifically: Reportedly, almost half of the unique spike-specific TCRs recognized epitopes lying outside the regions that are mutated in the B.1.351 and B.1.1.7 variants. After two AZD1222 doses, spike-specific TCR breadth and depth were significantly higher than at day 0 and than in MenACWY recipients. Only five or six AZD1222 recipients were SARS-CoV-2 seropositive at baseline, limiting conclusions about previously exposed vaccinees. Because no day 14 peak-response samples were available, the repertoires could be characterized only after the peak T cell response. The 56-69-year group was small, and its depth increase did not reach significance, likely because of low power. Most participants were white British and females outnumbered males, and the authors suggested that clonal diversity may have been underestimated. CD4 TCRs associated with the vaccine covered the entire spike protein, and the dominant responses were in regions 160-218 and 743-854.

The receptor's source is an adult in good health. Source: peripheral blood, taken on day 0 of AZD1222 vaccination. Recombination joined TRBV6-5 with TRBJ2-2; a tentative D call is TRBD1 (6 bases match). The CDR3 protein sequence reads: CASSYSGATGELFF. In nucleotide form, the sequence is TGTGCCAGCAGTTACTCGGGGGCGACTGGGGAGCTGTTTTTT.